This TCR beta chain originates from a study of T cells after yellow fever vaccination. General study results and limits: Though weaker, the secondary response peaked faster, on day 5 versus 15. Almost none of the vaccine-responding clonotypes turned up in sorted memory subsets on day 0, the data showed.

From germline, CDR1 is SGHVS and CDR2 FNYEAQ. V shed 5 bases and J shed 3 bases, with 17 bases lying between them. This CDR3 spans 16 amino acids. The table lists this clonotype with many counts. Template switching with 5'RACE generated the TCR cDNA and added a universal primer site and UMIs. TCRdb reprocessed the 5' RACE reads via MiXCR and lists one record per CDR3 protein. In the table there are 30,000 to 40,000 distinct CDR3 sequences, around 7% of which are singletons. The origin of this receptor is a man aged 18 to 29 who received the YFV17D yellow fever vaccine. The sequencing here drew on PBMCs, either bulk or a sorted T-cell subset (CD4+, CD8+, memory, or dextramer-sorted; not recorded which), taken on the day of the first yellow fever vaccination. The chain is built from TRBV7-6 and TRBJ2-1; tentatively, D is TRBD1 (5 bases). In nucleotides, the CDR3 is TGTGCCAGCAGCCCGTACTCAGGGTACGGCTACAATGAGCAGTTCTTC. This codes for CASSPYSGYGYNEQFF.